A selection of T cell receptor beta chains follows, all from one sample in a study of T cell responses to AZD1222 COVID-19 vaccine. Profiled with immunoSEQ multiplex PCR; TCRdb holds only in-frame clones, not every one. The sample lists 95,000 to 120,000 clones, more than 70% occurring once. The source was peripheral blood, collected on day 0 of MenACWY control vaccination. All receptors come from an adult in good health. Each CDR3 is given with its conserved first and last residue. Fields, in order: J gene, V gene, CDR3 protein.

TRBJ2-7 TRBV5-4 CASSLVGTRSYEQYF
TRBJ1-6 TRBV30 CAWSSLGGDSPLHF
TRBJ2-3 TRBV29-1 CSVYGAPGVPDTQYF
TRBJ2-5 TRBV10-1 CASSVTGEGGTQYF
TRBJ2-7 TRBV4-3 CASSPTRAHEQYF
TRBJ1-3 TRBV30 CACSKGPGAFGNTIYF
TRBJ2-5 TRBV9 CASSPWTSGGEETQYF
TRBJ1-1 TRBV9 CASSATTGNTEAFF
TRBJ2-6 TRBV19 CASSGGQNSLPGANVLTF
TRBJ1-2 TRBV10-3 CAISGQGGYYGYTF
TRBJ2-7 TRBV6-2/TRBV6-3 CASSPGQIPLHEQYF
TRBJ2-7 TRBV9 CASSPNPGRELYEQYF
TRBJ1-5 TRBV19 CASRDRANQPQHF
TRBJ2-5 TRBV24-1 CATSDPARGGPQYF
TRBJ2-7 TRBV2 CASSDRGEQYF
TRBJ2-3 TRBV5-4 CASSLDTDTQYF
TRBJ1-2 TRBV3-1/TRBV3-2 CASSQEQLGGVNYGYTF
TRBJ1-5 TRBV7-2 CASSLGPGYQPQHF
TRBJ1-3 TRBV5-1 CASSATQGSGGNTIYF
TRBJ2-7 TRBV11-2 CASSLDQADYEQYF
TRBJ1-5 TRBV7-2 CASSLMKGVSNQPQHF
TRBJ2-3 TRBV27 CASSLVRTSGTDTQYF
TRBJ2-2 TRBV9 CASSVEGQPDTGELFF
TRBJ2-7 TRBV14 CASSQDFQGEDYEQYF
TRBJ2-3 TRBV11-2 CASSPRPGHSQTDTQYF
TRBJ2-1 TRBV7-6 CASSLLAGGRNEQFF
TRBJ1-6 TRBV6-5 CASSYSRTGDSPLHF
TRBJ2-3 TRBV7-9 CASSLASGGGVTDTQYF
TRBJ1-5 TRBV6-2/TRBV6-3 CASSSTGDNQPQHF
TRBJ1-1 TRBV28 CASSSAGMNTEAFF
TRBJ2-1 TRBV7-2 CASIRQPGLAGGKNNEQFF